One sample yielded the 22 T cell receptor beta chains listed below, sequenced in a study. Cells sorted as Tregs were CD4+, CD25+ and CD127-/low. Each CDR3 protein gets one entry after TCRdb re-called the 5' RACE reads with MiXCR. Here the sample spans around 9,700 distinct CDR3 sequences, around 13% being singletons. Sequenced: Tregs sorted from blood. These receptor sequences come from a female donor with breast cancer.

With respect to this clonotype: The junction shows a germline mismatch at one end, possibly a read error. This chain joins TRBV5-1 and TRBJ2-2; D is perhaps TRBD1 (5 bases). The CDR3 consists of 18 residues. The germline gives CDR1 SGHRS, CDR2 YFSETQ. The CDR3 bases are TGCGCCGGCAGTCCAAAGGGGAATCCAAACGCGAACACCGGGGAGCTGTTTTTT. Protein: CAGSPKGNPNANTGELFF.

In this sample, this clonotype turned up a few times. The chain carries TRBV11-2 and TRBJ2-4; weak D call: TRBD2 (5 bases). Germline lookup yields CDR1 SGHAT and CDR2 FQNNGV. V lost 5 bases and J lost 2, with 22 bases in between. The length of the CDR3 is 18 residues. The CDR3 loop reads CASSDAYTLTGSKNIQYF. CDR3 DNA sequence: TGTGCCAGCAGCGATGCGTACACCCTCACGGGGTCCAAAAACATTCAGTACTTC.

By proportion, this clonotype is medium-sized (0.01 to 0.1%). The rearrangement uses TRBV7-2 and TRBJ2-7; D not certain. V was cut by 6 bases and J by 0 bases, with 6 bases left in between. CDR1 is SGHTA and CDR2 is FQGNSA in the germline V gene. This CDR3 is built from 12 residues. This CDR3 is CASSPSSYEQYF. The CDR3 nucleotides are TGTGCCAGCAGTCCAAGCTCCTACGAGCAGTACTTC.

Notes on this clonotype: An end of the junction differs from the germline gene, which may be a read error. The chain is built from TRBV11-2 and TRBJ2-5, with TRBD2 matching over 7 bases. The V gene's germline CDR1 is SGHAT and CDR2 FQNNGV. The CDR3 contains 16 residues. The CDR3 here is CARSLVWRAGMETQYF. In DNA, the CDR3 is TGTGCCCGCAGCTTAGTTTGGCGAGCGGGGATGGAGACCCAGTACTTC.

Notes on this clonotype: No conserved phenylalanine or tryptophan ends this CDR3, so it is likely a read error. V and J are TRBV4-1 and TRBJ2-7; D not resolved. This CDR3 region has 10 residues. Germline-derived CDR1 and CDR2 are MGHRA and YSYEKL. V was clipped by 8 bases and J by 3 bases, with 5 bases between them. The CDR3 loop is CASSDYEQYS. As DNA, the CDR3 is TGCGCCAGCTCCGACTACGAGCAGTACTCC.

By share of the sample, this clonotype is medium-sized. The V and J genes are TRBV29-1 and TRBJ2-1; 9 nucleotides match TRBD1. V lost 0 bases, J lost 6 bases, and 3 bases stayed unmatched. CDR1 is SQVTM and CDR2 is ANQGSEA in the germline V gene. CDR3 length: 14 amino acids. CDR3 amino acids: CSVEEDRGGNEQFF. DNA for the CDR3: TGCAGCGTTGAAGAGGACAGGGGAGGCAATGAGCAGTTCTTC.

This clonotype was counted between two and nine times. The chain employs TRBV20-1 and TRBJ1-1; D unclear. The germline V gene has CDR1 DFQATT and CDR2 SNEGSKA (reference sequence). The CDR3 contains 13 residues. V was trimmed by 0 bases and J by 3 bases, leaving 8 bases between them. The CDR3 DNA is TGCAGTGCTAGAGACAGGTTGGACACTGAAGCTTTCTTT. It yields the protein CSARDRLDTEAFF.

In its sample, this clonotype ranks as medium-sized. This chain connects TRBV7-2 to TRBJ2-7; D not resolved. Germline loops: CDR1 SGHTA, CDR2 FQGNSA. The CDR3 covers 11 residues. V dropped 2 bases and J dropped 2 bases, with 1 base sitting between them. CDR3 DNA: TGTGCCAGCAGCTTAACCTACGAGCAGTACTTC. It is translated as CASSLTYEQYF.

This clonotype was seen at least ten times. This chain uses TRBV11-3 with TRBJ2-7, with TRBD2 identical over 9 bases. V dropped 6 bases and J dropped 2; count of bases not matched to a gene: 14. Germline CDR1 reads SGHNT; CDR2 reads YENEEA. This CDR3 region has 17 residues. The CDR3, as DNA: TGTGCCAGCAGACCAACCGAAACTAGCGGGCAGACCTACGAGCAGTACTTC. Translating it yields CASRPTETSGQTYEQYF.

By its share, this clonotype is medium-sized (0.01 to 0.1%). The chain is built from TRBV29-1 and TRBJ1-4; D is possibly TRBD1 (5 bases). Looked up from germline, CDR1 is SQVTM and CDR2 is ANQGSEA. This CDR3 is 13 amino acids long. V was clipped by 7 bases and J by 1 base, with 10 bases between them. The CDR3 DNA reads TGCAGCGCGCGGGGGGGAACTAATGAAAAACTGTTTTTT. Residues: CSARGGTNEKLFF. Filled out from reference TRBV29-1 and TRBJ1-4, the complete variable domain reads SAVISQKPSRDICQRGTSLTIQCQVDSQVTMMFWYRQQPGQSLTLIATANQGSEATYESGFVIDKFPISRPNLTFSTLTVSNMSPEDSSIYLCSARGGTNEKLFFGSGTQLSVL.

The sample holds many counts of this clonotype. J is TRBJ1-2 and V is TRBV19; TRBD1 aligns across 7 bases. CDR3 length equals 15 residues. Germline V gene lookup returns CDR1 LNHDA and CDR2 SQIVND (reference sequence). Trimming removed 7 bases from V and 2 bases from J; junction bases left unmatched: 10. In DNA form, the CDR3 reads TGTGCCAGTACCTACCGACGACAGGGAAACTATGGCTACACCTTC. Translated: CASTYRRQGNYGYTF.

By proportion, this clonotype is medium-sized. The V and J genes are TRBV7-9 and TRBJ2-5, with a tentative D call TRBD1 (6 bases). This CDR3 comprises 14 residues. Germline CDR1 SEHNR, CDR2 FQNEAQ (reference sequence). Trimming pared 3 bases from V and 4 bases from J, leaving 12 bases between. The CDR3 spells CASSFRGQVETQYF. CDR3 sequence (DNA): TGTGCCAGCAGCTTCAGGGGCCAGGTAGAGACCCAGTACTTC.

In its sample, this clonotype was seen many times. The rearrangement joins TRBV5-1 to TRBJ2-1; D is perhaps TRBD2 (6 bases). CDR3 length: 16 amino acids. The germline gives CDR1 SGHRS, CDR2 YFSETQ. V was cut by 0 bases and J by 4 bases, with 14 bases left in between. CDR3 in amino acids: CASSLAGGDPYNEQFF. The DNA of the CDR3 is TGCGCCAGCAGCTTGGCCGGGGGAGACCCTTACAATGAGCAGTTCTTC.

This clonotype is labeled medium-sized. In nucleotides, the CDR3 is TGTGCCAGCCAAGGGGCCTACGAGCAGTACTTC. As protein: CASQGAYEQYF. The chain joins TRBV6-1 to TRBJ2-7; D is perhaps TRBD1 (5 bases). V was trimmed by 8 bases and J by 2 bases, leaving 7 bases between them. Germline CDR1 reads MNHNS; CDR2 reads SASEGT. The CDR3 runs 11 residues.

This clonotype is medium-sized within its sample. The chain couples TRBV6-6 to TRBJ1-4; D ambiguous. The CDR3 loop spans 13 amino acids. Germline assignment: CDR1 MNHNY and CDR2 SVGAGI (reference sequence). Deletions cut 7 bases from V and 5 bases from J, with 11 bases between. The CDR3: CASKGRENEKLFF. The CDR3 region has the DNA TGTGCCAGCAAAGGGCGCGAGAATGAAAAACTGTTTTTT.

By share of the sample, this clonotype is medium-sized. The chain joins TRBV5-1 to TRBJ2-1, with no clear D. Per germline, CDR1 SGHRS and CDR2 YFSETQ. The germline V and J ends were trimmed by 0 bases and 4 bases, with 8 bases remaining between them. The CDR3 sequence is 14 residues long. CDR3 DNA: TGCGCCAGCAGCTTGGGGGGATTATACAATGAGCAGTTCTTC. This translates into CASSLGGLYNEQFF. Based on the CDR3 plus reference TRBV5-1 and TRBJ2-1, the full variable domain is KAGVTQTPRYLIKTRGQQVTLSCSPISGHRSVSWYQQTPGQGLQFLFEYFSETQRNKGNFPGRFSGRQFSNSRSEMNVSTLELGDSALYLCASSLGGLYNEQFFGPGTRLTVL.

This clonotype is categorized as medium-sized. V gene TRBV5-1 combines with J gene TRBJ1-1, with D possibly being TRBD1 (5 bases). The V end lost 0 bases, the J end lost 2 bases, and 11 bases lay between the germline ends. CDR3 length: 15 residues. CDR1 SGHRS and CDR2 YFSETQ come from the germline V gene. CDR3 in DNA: TGCGCCAGCAGCTTGGGATGGCAGGGAAACACTGAAGCTTTCTTT. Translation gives CASSLGWQGNTEAFF.

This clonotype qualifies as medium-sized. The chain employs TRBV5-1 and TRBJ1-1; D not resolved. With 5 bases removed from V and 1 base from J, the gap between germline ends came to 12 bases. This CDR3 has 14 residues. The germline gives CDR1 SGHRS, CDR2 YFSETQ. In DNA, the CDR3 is TGCGCCAGCAGGAGTAAGGGCACGAACACTGAAGCTTTCTTT. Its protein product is CASRSKGTNTEAFF.

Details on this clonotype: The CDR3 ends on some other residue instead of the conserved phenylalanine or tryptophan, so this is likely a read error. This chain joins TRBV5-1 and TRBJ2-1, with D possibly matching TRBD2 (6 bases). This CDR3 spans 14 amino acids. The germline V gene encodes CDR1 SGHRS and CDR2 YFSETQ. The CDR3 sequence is CASSLGDSNNEQFS. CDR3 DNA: TGCGCCAGCAGCTTAGGGGACTCCAACAATGAGCAGTTCTCC.

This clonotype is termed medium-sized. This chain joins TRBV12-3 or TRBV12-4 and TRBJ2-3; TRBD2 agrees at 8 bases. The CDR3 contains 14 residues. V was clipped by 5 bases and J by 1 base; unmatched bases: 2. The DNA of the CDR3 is TGTGCCAGCAGTGGACTAGCTGGCACAGATACGCAGTATTTT. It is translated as CASSGLAGTDTQYF.

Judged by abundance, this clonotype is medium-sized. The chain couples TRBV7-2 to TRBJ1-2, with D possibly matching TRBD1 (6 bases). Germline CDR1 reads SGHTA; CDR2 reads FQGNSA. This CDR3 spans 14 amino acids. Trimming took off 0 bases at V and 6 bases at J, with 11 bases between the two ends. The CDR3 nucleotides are TGTGCCAGCAGCTTAGCGCAGGGGATAGATGGCTACACCTTC. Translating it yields CASSLAQGIDGYTF.

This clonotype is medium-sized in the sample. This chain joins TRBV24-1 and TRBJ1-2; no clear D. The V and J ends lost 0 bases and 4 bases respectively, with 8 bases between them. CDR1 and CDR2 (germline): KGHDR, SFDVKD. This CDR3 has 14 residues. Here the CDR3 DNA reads TGTGCCACCAGTGATTTGGGGCAGTCCTATGGCTACACCTTC. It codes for CATSDLGQSYGYTF.